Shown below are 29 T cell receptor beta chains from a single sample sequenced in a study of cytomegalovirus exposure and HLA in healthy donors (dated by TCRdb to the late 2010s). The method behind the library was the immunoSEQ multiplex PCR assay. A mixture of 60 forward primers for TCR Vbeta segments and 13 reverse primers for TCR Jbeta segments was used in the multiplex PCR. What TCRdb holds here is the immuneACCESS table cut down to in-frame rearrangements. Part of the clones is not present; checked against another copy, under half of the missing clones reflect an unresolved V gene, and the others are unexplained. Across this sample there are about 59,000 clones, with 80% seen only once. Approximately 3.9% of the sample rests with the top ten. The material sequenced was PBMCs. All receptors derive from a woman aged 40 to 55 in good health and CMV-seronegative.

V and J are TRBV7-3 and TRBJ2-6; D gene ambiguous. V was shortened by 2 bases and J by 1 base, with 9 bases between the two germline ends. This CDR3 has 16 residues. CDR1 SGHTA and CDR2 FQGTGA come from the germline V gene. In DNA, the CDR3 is TGTGCCAGCAGCTTATTCCCTATGTCTGGGGCCAACGTCCTGACTTTC. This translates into CASSLFPMSGANVLTF.

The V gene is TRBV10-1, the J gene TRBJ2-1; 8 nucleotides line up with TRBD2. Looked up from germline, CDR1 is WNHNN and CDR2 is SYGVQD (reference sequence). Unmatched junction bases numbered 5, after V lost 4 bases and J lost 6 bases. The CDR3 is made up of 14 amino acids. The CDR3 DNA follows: TGCGCCAGCAGTGTAGCGGGACGGGGCAATGAGCAGTTCTTC. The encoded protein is CASSVAGRGNEQFF.

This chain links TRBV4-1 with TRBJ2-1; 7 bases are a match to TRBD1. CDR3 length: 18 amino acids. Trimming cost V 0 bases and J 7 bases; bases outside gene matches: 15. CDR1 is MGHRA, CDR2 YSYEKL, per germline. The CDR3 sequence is CASSQEREYRGRWNEQFF. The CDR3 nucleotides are TGCGCCAGCAGCCAAGAAAGGGAATACAGGGGAAGGTGGAATGAGCAGTTCTTC.

The CDR3 is CAIRPGVGTGFGYTF. Here the CDR3 DNA reads TGTGCCATCAGGCCCGGGGTCGGGACTGGATTTGGCTACACCTTC. The rearrangement uses TRBV7-6 and TRBJ1-2; perhaps TRBD1 as D (5 bases). Trimming left V 10 bases short and J 7 bases short, with 25 bases between. The germline V gene encodes CDR1 SGHVS and CDR2 FNYEAQ. This CDR3 spans 15 amino acids.

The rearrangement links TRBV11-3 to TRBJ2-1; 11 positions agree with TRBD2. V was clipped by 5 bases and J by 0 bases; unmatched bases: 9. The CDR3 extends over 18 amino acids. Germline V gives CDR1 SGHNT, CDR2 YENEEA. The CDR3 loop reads CASSKTSGTISSYNEQFF. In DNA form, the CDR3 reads TGTGCCAGCAGCAAGACTAGCGGGACGATCAGCTCCTACAATGAGCAGTTCTTC.

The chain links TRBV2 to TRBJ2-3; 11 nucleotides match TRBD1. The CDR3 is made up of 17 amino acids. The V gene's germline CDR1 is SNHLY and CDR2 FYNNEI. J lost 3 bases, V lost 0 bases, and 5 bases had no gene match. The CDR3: CASSEALGQGGTDTQYF. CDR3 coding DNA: TGTGCCAGCAGTGAAGCTTTGGGACAGGGGGGAACAGATACGCAGTATTTT.

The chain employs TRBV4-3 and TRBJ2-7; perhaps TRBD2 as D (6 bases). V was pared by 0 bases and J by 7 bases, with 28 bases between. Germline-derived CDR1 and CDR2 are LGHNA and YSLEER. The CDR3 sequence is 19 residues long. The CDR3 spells CASSQDLPAKGGTRCEQYF. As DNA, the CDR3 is TGCGCCAGCAGCCAAGATTTACCCGCCAAAGGCGGGACGAGGTGTGAGCAGTACTTC.

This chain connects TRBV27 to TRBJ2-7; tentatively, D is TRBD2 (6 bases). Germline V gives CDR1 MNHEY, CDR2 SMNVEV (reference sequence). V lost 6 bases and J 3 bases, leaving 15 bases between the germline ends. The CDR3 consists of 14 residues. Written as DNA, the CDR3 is TGTGCCAGCAGCCCTTTGGGGGGAGGCTACGAGCAGTACTTC. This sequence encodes CASSPLGGGYEQYF.

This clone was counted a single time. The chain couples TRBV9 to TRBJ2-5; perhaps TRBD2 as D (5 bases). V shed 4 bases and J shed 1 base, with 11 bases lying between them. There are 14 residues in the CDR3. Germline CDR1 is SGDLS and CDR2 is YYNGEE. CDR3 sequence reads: CASSPLGAQETQYF. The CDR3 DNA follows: TGTGCCAGCAGCCCACTGGGAGCCCAAGAGACCCAGTACTTC.

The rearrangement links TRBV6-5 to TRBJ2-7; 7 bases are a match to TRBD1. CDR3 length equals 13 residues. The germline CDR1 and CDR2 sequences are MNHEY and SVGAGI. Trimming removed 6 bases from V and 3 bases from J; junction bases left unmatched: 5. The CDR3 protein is CASSRDSFYEQYF. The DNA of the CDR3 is TGTGCCAGCAGCCGGGACAGTTTCTACGAGCAGTACTTC.

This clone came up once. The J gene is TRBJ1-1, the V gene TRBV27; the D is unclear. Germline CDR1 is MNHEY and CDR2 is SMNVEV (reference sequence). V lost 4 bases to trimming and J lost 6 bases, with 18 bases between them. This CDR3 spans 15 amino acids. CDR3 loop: CASSSPSRVGPEAFF. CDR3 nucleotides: TGTGCCAGCAGTTCCCCCTCCCGGGTTGGTCCTGAAGCTTTCTTT.

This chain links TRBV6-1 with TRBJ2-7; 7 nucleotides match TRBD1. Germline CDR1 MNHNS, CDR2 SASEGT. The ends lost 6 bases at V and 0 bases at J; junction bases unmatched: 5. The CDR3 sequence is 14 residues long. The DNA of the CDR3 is TGTGCCAGCAGACCGACAGGGCGCTCCTACGAGCAGTACTTC. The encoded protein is CASRPTGRSYEQYF.

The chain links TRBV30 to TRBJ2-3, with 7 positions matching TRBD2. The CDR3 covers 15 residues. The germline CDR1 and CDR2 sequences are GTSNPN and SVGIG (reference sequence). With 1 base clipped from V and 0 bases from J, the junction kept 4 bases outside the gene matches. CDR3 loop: CAWSALAASTDTQYF. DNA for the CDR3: TGTGCCTGGAGTGCCCTAGCGGCTAGCACAGATACGCAGTATTTT.

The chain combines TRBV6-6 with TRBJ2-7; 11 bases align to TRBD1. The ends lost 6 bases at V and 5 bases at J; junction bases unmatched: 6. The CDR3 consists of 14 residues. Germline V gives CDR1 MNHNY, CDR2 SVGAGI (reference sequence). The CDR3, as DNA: TGTGCCAGCAGGATAGGACAGGGGGCCGACGAGCAGTACTTC. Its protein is CASRIGQGADEQYF.

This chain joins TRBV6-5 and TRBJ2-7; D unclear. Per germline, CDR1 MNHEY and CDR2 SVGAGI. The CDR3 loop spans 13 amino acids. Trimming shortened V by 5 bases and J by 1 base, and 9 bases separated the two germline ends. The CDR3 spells CASSPLRSYEQYF. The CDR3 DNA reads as TGTGCCAGCAGTCCTCTACGTTCCTACGAGCAGTACTTC.

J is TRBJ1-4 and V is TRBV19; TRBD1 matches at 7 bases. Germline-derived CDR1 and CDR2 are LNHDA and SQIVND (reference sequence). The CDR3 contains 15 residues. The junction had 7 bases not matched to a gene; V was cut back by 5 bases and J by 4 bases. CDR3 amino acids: CASSLRQGGNEKLFF. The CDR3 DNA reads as TGTGCCAGTAGTTTACGGCAGGGGGGTAATGAAAAACTGTTTTTT.

CDR3 DNA sequence: TGCGCCAGCAGGACTGACCCGGCCTACGAGCAGTACTTC. It yields the protein CASRTDPAYEQYF. This chain joins TRBV5-1 and TRBJ2-7; D unclear. Germline lookup yields CDR1 SGHRS and CDR2 YFSETQ. The CDR3 is 13 residues long. The V end was cut by 5 bases, the J end by 2 bases, with 11 bases between. Using reference TRBV5-1 and TRBJ2-7 for the parts outside the CDR3, the full variable domain is KAGVTQTPRYLIKTRGQQVTLSCSPISGHRSVSWYQQTPGQGLQFLFEYFSETQRNKGNFPGRFSGRQFSNSRSEMNVSTLELGDSALYLCASRTDPAYEQYFGPGTRLTVT.

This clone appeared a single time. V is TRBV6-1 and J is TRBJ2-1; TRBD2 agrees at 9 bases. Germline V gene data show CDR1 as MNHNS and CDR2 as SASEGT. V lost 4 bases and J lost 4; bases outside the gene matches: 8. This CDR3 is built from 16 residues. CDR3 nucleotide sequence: TGTGCCAGCAGTGCGGTAGCGGGAGACCAATACAATGAGCAGTTCTTC. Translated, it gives CASSAVAGDQYNEQFF.

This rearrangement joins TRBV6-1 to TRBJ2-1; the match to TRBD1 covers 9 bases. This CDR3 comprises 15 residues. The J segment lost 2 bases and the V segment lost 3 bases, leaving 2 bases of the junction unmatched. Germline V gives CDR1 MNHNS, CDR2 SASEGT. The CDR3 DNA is TGTGCCAGCAGTGAGAGGACAGGGGCCTACAATGAGCAGTTCTTC. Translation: CASSERTGAYNEQFF.

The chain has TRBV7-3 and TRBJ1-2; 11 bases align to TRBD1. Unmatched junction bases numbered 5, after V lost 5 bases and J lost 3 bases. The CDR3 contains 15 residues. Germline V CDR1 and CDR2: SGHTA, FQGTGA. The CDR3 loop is CASSPLGQGDYGYTF. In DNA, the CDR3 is TGTGCCAGCAGCCCGCTGGGACAGGGGGACTATGGCTACACCTTC.

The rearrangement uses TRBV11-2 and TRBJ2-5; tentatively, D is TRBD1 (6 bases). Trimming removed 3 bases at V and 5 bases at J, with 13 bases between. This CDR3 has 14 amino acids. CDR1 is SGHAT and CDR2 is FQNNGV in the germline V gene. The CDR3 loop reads CASSFYRVGETQYF. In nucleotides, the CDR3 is TGTGCCAGCAGCTTCTACAGGGTTGGGGAGACCCAGTACTTC.

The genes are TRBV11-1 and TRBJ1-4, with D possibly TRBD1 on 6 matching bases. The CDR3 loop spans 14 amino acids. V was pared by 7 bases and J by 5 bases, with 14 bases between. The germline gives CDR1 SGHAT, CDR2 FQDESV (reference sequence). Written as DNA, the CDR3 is TGTGCCAGCAACGCCGACAGGATGAATGAAAAACTGTTTTTT. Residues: CASNADRMNEKLFF.

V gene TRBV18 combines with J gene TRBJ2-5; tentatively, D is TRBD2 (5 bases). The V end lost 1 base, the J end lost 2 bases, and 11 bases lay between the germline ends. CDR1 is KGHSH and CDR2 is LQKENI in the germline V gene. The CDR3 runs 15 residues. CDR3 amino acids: CASSPLARGQETQYF. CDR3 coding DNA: TGTGCCAGCTCACCACTAGCGAGAGGGCAAGAGACCCAGTACTTC.

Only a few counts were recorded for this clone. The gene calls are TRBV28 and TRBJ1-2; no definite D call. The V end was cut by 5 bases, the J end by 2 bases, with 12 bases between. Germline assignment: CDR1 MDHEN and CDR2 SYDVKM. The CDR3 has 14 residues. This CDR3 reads CASSTGSGNYGYTF. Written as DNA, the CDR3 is TGTGCCAGCAGTACGGGGTCGGGAAACTATGGCTACACCTTC.

The CDR3 DNA follows: TGTGCCAGTAGTGTGCGACAGTCTCCCGGTTTGAGTGAAAAACTGTTTTTT. It encodes CASSVRQSPGLSEKLFF. The chain has TRBV19 and TRBJ1-4; perhaps TRBD1 as D (5 bases). The CDR3 is 17 amino acids. Deletions cut 5 bases from V and 7 bases from J, with 23 bases between. The germline CDR1 and CDR2 sequences are LNHDA and SQIVND (reference sequence).

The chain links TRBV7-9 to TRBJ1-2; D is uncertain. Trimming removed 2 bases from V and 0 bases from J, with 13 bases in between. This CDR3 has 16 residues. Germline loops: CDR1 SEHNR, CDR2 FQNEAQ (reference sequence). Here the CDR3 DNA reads TGTGCCAGCAGCTTATTTCGGAGTGATGCTAACTATGGCTACACCTTC. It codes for CASSLFRSDANYGYTF.

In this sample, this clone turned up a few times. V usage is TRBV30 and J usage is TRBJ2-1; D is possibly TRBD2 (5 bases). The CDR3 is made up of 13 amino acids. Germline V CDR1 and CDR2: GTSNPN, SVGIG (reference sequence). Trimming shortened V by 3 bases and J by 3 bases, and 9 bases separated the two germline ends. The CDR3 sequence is CAWRITSYNEQFF. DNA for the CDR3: TGTGCCTGGAGGATTACTAGCTACAATGAGCAGTTCTTC. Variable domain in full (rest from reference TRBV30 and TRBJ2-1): SQTIHQWPATLVQPVGSPLSLECTVEGTSNPNLYWYRQAAGRGLQLLFYSVGIGQISSEVPQNLSASRPQDRQFILSSKKLLLSDSGFYLCAWRITSYNEQFFGPGTRLTVL.

In DNA, the CDR3 is TGTGCCAGCAGCTTGATGGCAGGGTCGGAGAGAGTATATGGCTACACCTTC. As protein: CASSLMAGSERVYGYTF. The rearrangement joins TRBV5-8 to TRBJ1-2; a possible D gene is TRBD1 (5 bases). The germline gives CDR1 SGHTS, CDR2 YDEGEE. V was shortened by 1 base and J by 5 bases, with 21 bases between the two germline ends. This CDR3 region has 17 residues.

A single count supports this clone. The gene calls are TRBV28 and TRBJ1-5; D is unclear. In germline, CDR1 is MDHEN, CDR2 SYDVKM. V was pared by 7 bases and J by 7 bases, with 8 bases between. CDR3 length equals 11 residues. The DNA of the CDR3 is TGTGCCAGCATGACTGGCCAGCCCCAGCATTTT. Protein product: CASMTGQPQHF.